Following are 27 T cell receptor beta chains from one sample sequenced in a study of blood T cell repertoires in COVID-19. Method: immunoSEQ multiplex PCR; TCRdb's copy keeps in-frame clones and lacks some. The repertoire has around 230,000 clones, more than 70% of them found once; the top ten carry 2.5%. The sequencing sample was made of PBMCs or T cells enriched from blood (not recorded which). These receptors were taken from a woman in her thirties or forties with acute COVID-19.

The chain couples TRBV7-8 to TRBJ1-3; D ambiguous. Trimming pared 1 base from V and 11 bases from J, leaving 15 bases between. Germline lookup yields CDR1 SGHVS and CDR2 FQNEAQ. The CDR3 totals 14 residues. In DNA form, the CDR3 reads TGTGCCAGCAGCTTAGATCTCAGCCTGAGCGCCATATATTTT. Protein sequence: CASSLDLSLSAIYF.

The V gene is TRBV10-3, the J gene TRBJ2-1; 9 bases are a match to TRBD2. Germline V gene data show CDR1 as ENHRY and CDR2 as SYGVKD. V gave up 2 bases and J gave up 6 bases; unmatched junction bases: 2. This CDR3 has 14 amino acids. CDR3 sequence: CAISEGLASNEQFF. The CDR3 coding sequence is TGTGCCATCAGTGAGGGACTAGCGAGCAATGAGCAGTTCTTC.

The chain uses TRBV6-1 and TRBJ1-6, with D unclear. This CDR3 is built from 15 residues. The V gene's germline CDR1 is MNHNS and CDR2 SASEGT. With 2 bases removed from V and 7 bases from J, the gap between germline ends came to 12 bases. CDR3 sequence (DNA): TGTGCCAGCAGTGAATCGGGAGCGCACAATTCACCCCTCCACTTT. Encoded protein: CASSESGAHNSPLHF.

The V call is TRBV7-2, the J call TRBJ1-1; D not certain. This CDR3 contains 13 residues. Germline-derived CDR1 and CDR2 are SGHTA and FQGNSA. The ends were cut back, 4 bases at V and 2 bases at J, with 8 bases in the middle. The CDR3 DNA reads as TGTGCCAGCAGCTCTCAGGTTAACACTGAAGCTTTCTTT. Translated: CASSSQVNTEAFF. The complete variable domain, with remaining parts taken from reference TRBV7-2 and TRBJ1-1, reads GAGVSQSPSNKVTEKGKDVELRCDPISGHTALYWYRQSLGQGLEFLIYFQGNSAPDKSGLPSDRFSAERTGGSVSTLTIQRTQQEDSAVYLCASSSQVNTEAFFGQGTRLTVV.

The chain has TRBV21-1 and TRBJ2-1; the table gives TRBD2 as D, unverified against the DNA. TRBV21-1 constitutes a pseudogene. The CDR3 length is 17 residues. The CDR3 is CASSMAQLAVSYNEQFF. DNA of the CDR3: TGTGCCAGCAGCATGGCCCAACTAGCGGTCTCCTACAATGAGCAGTTCTTC.

This clone appeared once. V usage is TRBV5-6 and J usage is TRBJ1-1; 7 nucleotides match TRBD1. Trimming cost V 1 base and J 1 base; bases outside gene matches: 10. The germline CDR1 and CDR2 sequences are SGHDT and YYEEEE. This CDR3 contains 17 residues. CDR3 sequence reads: CASSLSAGGVRNTEAFF. DNA of the CDR3: TGTGCCAGCAGCTTGTCCGCAGGGGGAGTAAGGAACACTGAAGCTTTCTTT. The full variable domain, with the rest looked up from reference TRBV5-6 and TRBJ1-1, is DAGVTQSPTHLIKTRGQQVTLRCSPKSGHDTVSWYQQALGQGPQFIFQYYEEEERQRGNFPDRFSGHQFPNYSSELNVNALLLGDSALYLCASSLSAGGVRNTEAFFGQGTRLTVV.

The chain is built from TRBV24-1 and TRBJ2-5; weak D call: TRBD2 (5 bases). This CDR3 is built from 15 residues. The V and J ends lost 1 base and 3 bases respectively, with 11 bases between them. From germline, CDR1 is KGHDR and CDR2 SFDVKD. CDR3 nucleotide sequence: TGTGCCACCAGTGATTTAGGGAGCAAAGAAGAGACCCAGTACTTC. This encodes CATSDLGSKEETQYF.

This clone has just one count. This rearrangement joins TRBV4-3 to TRBJ1-5; possibly TRBD1 for D (6 bases). With 0 bases removed from V and 3 bases from J, the gap between germline ends came to 15 bases. CDR3 length: 17 amino acids. Germline CDR1 LGHNA, CDR2 YSLEER. The CDR3 sequence: CASSQDWQGRVNQPQHF. The CDR3 nucleotides are TGCGCCAGCAGCCAAGATTGGCAGGGGAGGGTCAATCAGCCCCAGCATTTT.

The chain links TRBV7-2 to TRBJ2-7; D unresolved. Trimming took off 6 bases at V and 3 bases at J, with 12 bases between the two ends. This CDR3 region has 13 residues. Germline V lookup: CDR1 SGHTA, CDR2 FQGNSA. The CDR3 sequence is CASSAGIYYEQYF. CDR3 nucleotide sequence: TGTGCCAGCAGTGCAGGTATATACTACGAGCAGTACTTC.

V and J are TRBV7-8 and TRBJ1-5; TRBD1 agrees at 10 bases. The CDR3 is 16 residues long. The J segment lost 6 bases and the V segment lost 0 bases, leaving 5 bases of the junction unmatched. Germline V lookup: CDR1 SGHVS, CDR2 FQNEAQ. The CDR3 is CASSLAPTGGLQPQHF. CDR3 bases: TGTGCCAGCAGCTTAGCACCGACAGGGGGCCTTCAGCCCCAGCATTTT.

This clone was seen only once. The chain employs TRBV7-8 and TRBJ1-2; TRBD1 agrees at 8 bases. Germline V gene data show CDR1 as SGHVS and CDR2 as FQNEAQ. This CDR3 region has 18 residues. V gave up 0 bases and J gave up 4 bases; unmatched junction bases: 13. For the CDR3, the DNA is TGTGCCAGCAGCTTAGCGCGTGCAGGGGGCAACGAAGGCTATGGCTACACCTTC. This encodes CASSLARAGGNEGYGYTF. The complete variable domain, with remaining parts taken from reference TRBV7-8 and TRBJ1-2, reads GAGVSQSPRYKVAKRGQDVALRCDPISGHVSLFWYQQALGQGPEFLTYFQNEAQLDKSGLPSDRFFAERPEGSVSTLKIQRTQQEDSAVYLCASSLARAGGNEGYGYTFGSGTRLTVV.

This chain joins TRBV6-5 and TRBJ1-3; D might be TRBD1 (5 bases). Between the trimmed V and J ends, which lost 7 bases and 0 bases, there was a span of 13 bases. CDR3 length: 15 residues. Looked up from germline, CDR1 is MNHEY and CDR2 is SVGAGI. In nucleotides, the CDR3 is TGTGCCAGCACGCGGGGGTTGAGCTCTGGAAACACCATATATTTT. Translating it yields CASTRGLSSGNTIYF.

The V and J genes are TRBV6-5 and TRBJ1-5; D not certain. V lost 5 bases, J lost 5 bases, and 10 bases lay in between. The germline V gene has CDR1 MNHEY and CDR2 SVGAGI. CDR3 length: 13 residues. The CDR3 is CASSTVPHQPQHF. Written as DNA, the CDR3 is TGTGCCAGCAGTACAGTTCCCCATCAGCCCCAGCATTTT.

The chain has TRBV2 and TRBJ1-2; 9 nucleotides agree with TRBD1. CDR1 is SNHLY, CDR2 FYNNEI, per germline. V gave up 6 bases and J gave up 7 bases; unmatched junction bases: 15. This CDR3 spans 16 amino acids. CDR3 in DNA: TGTGCCAGCAGCCCGGGACAGGGTTTTAGTCCGTCTGGCTACACCTTC. It is translated as CASSPGQGFSPSGYTF. Supplemented by reference TRBV2 and TRBJ1-2, the full variable domain reads EPEVTQTPSHQVTQMGQEVILRCVPISNHLYFYWYRQILGQKVEFLVSFYNNEISEKSEIFDDQFSVERPDGSNFTLKIRSTKLEDSAMYFCASSPGQGFSPSGYTFGSGTRLTVV.

The V gene is TRBV18, the J gene TRBJ1-3; D remains ambiguous. CDR1 KGHSH and CDR2 LQKENI come from the germline V gene. This CDR3 region has 15 residues. V lost 3 bases and J lost 0, with 9 bases in between. The CDR3 region is CASSPNEISGNTIYF. Written as DNA, the CDR3 is TGTGCCAGCTCACCGAACGAGATCTCTGGAAACACCATATATTTT.

The genes are TRBV6-4 and TRBJ1-2, with no clear D. Germline-derived CDR1 and CDR2 are MRHNA and SNTAGT. This CDR3 is 14 amino acids long. Trimming removed 2 bases at V and 4 bases at J, with 11 bases between. CDR3 sequence (DNA): TGTGCCAGCAGTGACCTGGACTCAGGCTATGGCTACACCTTC. It specifies CASSDLDSGYGYTF.

The gene calls are TRBV7-8 and TRBJ2-3; weak D call: TRBD1 (5 bases). V lost 3 bases to trimming and J lost 2 bases, with 15 bases between them. The CDR3 spans 16 residues. Looked up from germline, CDR1 is SGHVS and CDR2 is FQNEAQ. CDR3 loop: CASSLAGWSVTDTQYF. For the CDR3, the DNA is TGTGCCAGCAGCTTGGCAGGGTGGTCAGTCACAGATACGCAGTATTTT.

The V call is TRBV10-3, the J call TRBJ2-7; 7 nucleotides agree with TRBD2. V shed 5 bases, J shed 6 bases, and the junction held 4 bases outside the gene matches. Germline lookup yields CDR1 ENHRY and CDR2 SYGVKD. The CDR3 has 12 amino acids. CDR3 loop: CAISLGGGEQYV. CDR3 nucleotides: TGTGCCATCAGTCTGGGCGGGGGCGAGCAGTACGTC.

The chain has TRBV5-1 and TRBJ1-1, with 8 bases aligning to TRBD1. V was clipped by 4 bases and J by 7 bases; unmatched bases: 15. Looked up from germline, CDR1 is SGHRS and CDR2 is YFSETQ. The CDR3 extends over 16 amino acids. In nucleotides, the CDR3 is TGCGCCAGCAGCCGGACAGGGACTGAGAGGTTGAGTGAAGCTTTCTTT. It codes for CASSRTGTERLSEAFF.

The V and J genes are TRBV30 and TRBJ2-3; no clear D. The CDR3 sequence is 12 residues long. Germline-derived CDR1 and CDR2 are GTSNPN and SVGIG (reference sequence). V was shortened by 2 bases and J by 6 bases, with 9 bases between the two germline ends. The CDR3 here is CAWSFWADTQYF. The CDR3 nucleotides read TGTGCCTGGAGTTTTTGGGCGGATACGCAGTATTTT.

The rearrangement joins TRBV30 to TRBJ1-2; D may be TRBD1 (6 bases). Germline V gene sequence: CDR1 GTSNPN, CDR2 SVGIG (reference sequence). The V gene lost 1 base and the J gene lost 4 bases, with 16 bases spanning the gap. This CDR3 has 15 residues. The CDR3 region is CAWSAPTGLGYGYTF. In DNA, the CDR3 is TGTGCCTGGAGTGCTCCGACAGGACTTGGCTATGGCTACACCTTC.

The chain uses TRBV19 and TRBJ1-2; D is unclear. V dropped 2 bases and J dropped 7 bases, with 8 bases sitting between them. This CDR3 contains 12 residues. In germline, CDR1 is LNHDA, CDR2 SQIVND (reference sequence). CDR3 residues: CASSIISRGYTF. CDR3 coding DNA: TGTGCCAGTAGTATAATTTCGCGTGGCTACACCTTC. Using reference TRBV19 and TRBJ1-2 for the parts outside the CDR3, the full variable domain is DGGITQSPKYLFRKEGQNVTLSCEQNLNHDAMYWYRQDPGQGLRLIYYSQIVNDFQKGDIAEGYSVSREKKESFPLTVTSAQKNPTAFYLCASSIISRGYTFGSGTRLTVV.

The chain employs TRBV27 and TRBJ1-6, with TRBD1 matching 7 bases. Losses at the gene ends were 5 bases for V and 10 bases for J; bases not matched to a gene: 8. CDR1 MNHEY and CDR2 SMNVEV come from the germline V gene (reference sequence). The CDR3 covers 14 residues. The CDR3 DNA follows: TGTGCCAGCAGTCCTAGACAGGGTGACTCACCCCTCCACTTT. Translated: CASSPRQGDSPLHF.

CDR3 DNA sequence: TGTGCCAGCAGCCAACTGCCCCGATACACTGAAGCTTTCTTT. Translated, it gives CASSQLPRYTEAFF. The chain is built from TRBV7-2 and TRBJ1-1, with D hard to call. Germline V lookup: CDR1 SGHTA, CDR2 FQGNSA. The CDR3 covers 14 residues. Between the trimmed V and J ends, which lost 5 bases and 3 bases, there was a span of 13 bases.

This rearrangement joins TRBV18 to TRBJ1-2, with 7 bases fitting TRBD1. CDR1 and CDR2 (germline): KGHSH, LQKENI. This CDR3 has 15 amino acids. Trimming took 3 bases from V and 5 from J; bases not matched to a gene: 9. The CDR3 region is CASSPGAGGPYGYTF. The CDR3 coding sequence is TGTGCCAGCTCACCTGGTGCAGGGGGGCCATATGGCTACACCTTC. The full variable domain, completed using reference TRBV18 and TRBJ1-2, is NAGVMQNPRHLVRRRGQEARLRCSPMKGHSHVYWYRQLPEEGLKFMVYLQKENIIDESGMPKERFSAEFPKEGPSILRIQQVVRGDSAAYFCASSPGAGGPYGYTFGSGTRLTVV.

V gene TRBV2 combines with J gene TRBJ1-2, with 9 bases aligning to TRBD1. The CDR3 length is 15 residues. Germline-derived CDR1 and CDR2 are SNHLY and FYNNEI. With V trimmed by 7 bases and J by 4 bases, 10 bases remained unmatched. The CDR3 nucleotides read TGTGCCAGCACTACCGCCGGGACAGGGCGCTATGGCTACACCTTC. This codes for CASTTAGTGRYGYTF.

The V call is TRBV5-1, the J call TRBJ1-5, with a tentative D call TRBD1 (5 bases). Looked up from germline, CDR1 is SGHRS and CDR2 is YFSETQ. CDR3 length: 16 residues. V was pared by 7 bases and J by 0 bases, with 17 bases between. The CDR3 DNA is TGCGCCAGCCGCGGGGCAATTTGTGCTAGCAATCAGCCCCAGCATTTT. This encodes CASRGAICASNQPQHF.